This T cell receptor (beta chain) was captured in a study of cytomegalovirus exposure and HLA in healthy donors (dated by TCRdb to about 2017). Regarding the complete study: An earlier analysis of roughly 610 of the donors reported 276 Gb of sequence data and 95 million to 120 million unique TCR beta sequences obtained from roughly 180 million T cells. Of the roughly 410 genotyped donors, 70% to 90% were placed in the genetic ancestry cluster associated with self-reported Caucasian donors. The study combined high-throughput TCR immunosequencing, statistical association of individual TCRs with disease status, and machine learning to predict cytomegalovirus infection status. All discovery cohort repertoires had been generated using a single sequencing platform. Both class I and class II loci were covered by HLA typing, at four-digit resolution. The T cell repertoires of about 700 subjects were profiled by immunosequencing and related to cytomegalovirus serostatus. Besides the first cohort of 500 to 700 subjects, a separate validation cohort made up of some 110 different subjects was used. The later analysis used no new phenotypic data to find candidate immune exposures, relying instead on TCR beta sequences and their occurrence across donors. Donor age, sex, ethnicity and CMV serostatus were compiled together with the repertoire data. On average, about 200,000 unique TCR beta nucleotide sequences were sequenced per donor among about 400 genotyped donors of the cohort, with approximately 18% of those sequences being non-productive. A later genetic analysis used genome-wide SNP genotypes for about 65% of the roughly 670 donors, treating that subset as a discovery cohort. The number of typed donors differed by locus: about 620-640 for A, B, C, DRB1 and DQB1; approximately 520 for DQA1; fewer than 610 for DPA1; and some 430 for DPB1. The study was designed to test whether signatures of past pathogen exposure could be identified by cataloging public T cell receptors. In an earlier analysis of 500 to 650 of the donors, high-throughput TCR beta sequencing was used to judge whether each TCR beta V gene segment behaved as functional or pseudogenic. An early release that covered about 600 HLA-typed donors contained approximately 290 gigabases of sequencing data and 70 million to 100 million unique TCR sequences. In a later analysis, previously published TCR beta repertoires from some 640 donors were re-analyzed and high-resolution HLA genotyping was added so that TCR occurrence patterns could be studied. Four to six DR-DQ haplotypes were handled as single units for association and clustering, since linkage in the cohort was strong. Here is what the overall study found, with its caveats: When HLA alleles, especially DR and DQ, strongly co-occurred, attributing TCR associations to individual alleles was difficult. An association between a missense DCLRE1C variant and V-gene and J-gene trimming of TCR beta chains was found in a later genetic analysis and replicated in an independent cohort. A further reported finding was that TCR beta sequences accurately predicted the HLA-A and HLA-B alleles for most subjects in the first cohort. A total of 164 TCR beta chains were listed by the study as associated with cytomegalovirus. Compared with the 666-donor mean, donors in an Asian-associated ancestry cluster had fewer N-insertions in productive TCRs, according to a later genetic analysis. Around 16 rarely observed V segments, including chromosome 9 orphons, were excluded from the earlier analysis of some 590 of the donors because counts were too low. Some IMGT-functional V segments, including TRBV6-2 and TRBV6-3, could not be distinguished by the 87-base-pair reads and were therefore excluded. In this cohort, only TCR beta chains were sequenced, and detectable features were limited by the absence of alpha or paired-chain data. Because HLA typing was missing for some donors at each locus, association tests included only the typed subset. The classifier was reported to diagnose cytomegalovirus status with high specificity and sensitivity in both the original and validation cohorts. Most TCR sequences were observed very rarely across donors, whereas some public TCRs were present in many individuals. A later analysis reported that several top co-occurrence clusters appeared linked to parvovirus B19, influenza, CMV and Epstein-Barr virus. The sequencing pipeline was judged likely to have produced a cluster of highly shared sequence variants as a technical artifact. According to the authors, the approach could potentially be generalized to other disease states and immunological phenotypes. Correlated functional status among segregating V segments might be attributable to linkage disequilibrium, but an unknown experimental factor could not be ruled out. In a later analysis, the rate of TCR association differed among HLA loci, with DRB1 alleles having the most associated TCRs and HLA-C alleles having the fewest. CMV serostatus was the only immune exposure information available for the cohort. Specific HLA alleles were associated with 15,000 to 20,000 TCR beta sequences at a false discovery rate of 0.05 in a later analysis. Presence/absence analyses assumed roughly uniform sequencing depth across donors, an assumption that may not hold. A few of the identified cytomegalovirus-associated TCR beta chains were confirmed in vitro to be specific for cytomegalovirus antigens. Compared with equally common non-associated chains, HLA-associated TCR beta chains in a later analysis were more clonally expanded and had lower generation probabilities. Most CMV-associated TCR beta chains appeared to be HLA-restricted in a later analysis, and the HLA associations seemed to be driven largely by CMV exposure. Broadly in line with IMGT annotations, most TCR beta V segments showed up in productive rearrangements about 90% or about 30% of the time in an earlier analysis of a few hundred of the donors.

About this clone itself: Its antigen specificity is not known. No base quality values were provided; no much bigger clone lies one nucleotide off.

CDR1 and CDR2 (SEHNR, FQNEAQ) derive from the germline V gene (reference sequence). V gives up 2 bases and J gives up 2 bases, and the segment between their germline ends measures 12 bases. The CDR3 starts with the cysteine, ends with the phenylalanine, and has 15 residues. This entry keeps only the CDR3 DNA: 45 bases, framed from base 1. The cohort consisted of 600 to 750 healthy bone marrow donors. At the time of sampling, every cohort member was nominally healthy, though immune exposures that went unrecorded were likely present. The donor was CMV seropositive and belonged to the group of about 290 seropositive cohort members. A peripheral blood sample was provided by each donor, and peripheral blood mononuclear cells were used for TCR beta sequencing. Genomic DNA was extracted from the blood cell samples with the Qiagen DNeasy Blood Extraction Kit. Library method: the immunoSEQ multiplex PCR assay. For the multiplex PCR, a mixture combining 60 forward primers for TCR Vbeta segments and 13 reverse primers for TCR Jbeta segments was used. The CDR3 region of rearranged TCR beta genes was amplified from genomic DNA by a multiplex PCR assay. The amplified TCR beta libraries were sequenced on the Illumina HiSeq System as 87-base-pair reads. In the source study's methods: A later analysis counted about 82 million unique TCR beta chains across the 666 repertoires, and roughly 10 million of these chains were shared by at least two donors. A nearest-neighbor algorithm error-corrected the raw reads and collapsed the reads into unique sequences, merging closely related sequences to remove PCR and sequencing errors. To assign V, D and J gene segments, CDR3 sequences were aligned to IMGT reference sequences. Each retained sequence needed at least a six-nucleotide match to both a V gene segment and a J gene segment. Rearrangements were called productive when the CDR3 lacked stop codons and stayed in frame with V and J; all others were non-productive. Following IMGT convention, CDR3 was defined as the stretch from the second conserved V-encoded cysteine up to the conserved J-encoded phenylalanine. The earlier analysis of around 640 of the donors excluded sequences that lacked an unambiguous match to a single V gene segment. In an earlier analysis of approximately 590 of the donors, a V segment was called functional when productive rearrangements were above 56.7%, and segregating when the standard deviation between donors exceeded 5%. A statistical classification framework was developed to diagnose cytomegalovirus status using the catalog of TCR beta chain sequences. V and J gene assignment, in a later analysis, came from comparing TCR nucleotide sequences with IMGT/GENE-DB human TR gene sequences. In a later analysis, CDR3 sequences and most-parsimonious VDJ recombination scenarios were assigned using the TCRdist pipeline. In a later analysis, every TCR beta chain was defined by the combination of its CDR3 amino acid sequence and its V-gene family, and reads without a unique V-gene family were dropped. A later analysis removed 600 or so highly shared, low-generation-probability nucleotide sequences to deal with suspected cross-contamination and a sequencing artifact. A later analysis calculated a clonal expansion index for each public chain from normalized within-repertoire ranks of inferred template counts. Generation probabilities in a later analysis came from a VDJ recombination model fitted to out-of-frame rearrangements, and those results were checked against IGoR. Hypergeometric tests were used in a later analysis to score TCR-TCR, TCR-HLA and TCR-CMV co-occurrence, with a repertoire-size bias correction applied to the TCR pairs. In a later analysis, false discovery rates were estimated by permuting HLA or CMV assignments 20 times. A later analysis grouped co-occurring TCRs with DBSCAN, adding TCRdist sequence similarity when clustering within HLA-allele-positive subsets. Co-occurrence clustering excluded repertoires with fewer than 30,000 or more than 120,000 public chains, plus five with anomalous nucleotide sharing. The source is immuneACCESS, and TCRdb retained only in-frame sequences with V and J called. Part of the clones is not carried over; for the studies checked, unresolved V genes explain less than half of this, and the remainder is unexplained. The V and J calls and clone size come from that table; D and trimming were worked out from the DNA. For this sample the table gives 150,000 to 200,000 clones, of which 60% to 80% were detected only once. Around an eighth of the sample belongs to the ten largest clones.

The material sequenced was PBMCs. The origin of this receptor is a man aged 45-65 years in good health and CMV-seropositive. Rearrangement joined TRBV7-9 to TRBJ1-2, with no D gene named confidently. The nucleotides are TGTGCCAGCAGCTTACCGAACGGACTAAACTATGGCTACACCTTC. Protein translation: CASSLPNGLNYGYTF.